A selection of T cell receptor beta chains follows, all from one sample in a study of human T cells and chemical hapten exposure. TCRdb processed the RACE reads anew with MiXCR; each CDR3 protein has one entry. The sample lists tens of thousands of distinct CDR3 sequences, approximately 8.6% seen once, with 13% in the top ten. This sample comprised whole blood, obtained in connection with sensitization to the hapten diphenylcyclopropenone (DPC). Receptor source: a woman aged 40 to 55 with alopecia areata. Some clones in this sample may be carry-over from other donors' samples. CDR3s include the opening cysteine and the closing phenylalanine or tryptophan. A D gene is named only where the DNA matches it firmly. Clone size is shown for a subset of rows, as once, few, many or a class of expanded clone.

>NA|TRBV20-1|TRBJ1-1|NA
TGCAGTGCTAGAGGAGGGGACACTGAAGCTTTCTTT
CSARGGDTEAFF
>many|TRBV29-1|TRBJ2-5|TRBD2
TGCAGCGGCGGACGACTAGCGTCAGAGACCCAGTACTTC
CSGGRLASETQYF
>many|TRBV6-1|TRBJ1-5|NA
TGTGCCAGCAGTGAAAGGAATGAGGGAACAGGGTATAGCAATCAGCCCCAGCATTTT
CASSERNEGTGYSNQPQHF
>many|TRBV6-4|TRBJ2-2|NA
TGTGCCAGCAGTGAGGGCACCGGGGAGCTGTTTTTT
CASSEGTGELFF
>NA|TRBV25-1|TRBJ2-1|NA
TGTGCCAGCAGTGAATTGAAGGGGGCTAGCGGCGACAATGAGCAGTTCTTC
CASSELKGASGDNEQFF
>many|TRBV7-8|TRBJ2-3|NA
TGTGCCAGCAGCACGAGGGGGGTCGGAGATGGCACAGATACGCAGTATTTT
CASSTRGVGDGTDTQYF
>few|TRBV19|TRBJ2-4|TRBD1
TGTGCCAGTAGTATAATCCCCGGGACAGTAAAAAACATTCAGTACTTC
CASSIIPGTVKNIQYF
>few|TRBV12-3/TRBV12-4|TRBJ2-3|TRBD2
TGTGCCAGCAGTTTATCCCTAGCGGCCCGCACAGATACGCAGTATTTT
CASSLSLAARTDTQYF
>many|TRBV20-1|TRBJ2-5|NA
TGCAGTGGGGGATTTCAAGAGACCCAGTACTTC
CSGGFQETQYF
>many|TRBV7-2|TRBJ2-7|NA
TGTGCCAGCAGCGTACCGAAGTACGAGCAGTACTTC
CASSVPKYEQYF
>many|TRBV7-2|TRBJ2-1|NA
TGTGCCAGCAGCTTAGCAGTGGGGGGCAATGAGCAGTTCTTC
CASSLAVGGNEQFF
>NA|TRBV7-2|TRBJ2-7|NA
TGTGCCAGCAGCTTAGGCGCAATCTCGGCGTTTTACGAGCAGTACTTC
CASSLGAISAFYEQYF
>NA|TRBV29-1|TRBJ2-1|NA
TGCAGCGTCGTGCTAGCGCCGAGCTCCTACAATGAGCAGTTCTTC
CSVVLAPSSYNEQFF
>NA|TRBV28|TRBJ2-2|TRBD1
TGTGCCAGCAGTGGGACAGGGCATCTATCCGGGGAGCTGTTTTTT
CASSGTGHLSGELFF
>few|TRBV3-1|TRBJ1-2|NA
TGTGCCAGCAGCCAGGACCGACGGGACTATGGCTACACCTTC
CASSQDRRDYGYTF
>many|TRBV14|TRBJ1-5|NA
TGTGCCAGCAGCCAAGATTGGTGTCAGCTTAGCAATCAGCCCCAGCATTTT
CASSQDWCQLSNQPQHF
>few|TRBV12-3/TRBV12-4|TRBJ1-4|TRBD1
TGTGCCAGCAGAGGGGGCCAGACAAGGGCCGGAAAACTGTTTTTT
CASRGGQTRAGKLFF
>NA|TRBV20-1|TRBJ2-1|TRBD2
TGCAGTGCTAGAGTGTCTGCGGGGGGGCCGAGCTCCTACAATGAGCAGTTCTTC
CSARVSAGGPSSYNEQFF
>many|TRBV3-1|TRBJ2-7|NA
TGTGCCAGCAGCAGGGGGGGTTTAGGACAGTTCCTCTACGAGCAGTACTTC
CASSRGGLGQFLYEQYF
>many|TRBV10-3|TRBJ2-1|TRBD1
TGTGCCGTAACAGGGGGATACAACAATGAGCAGTTCTTC
CAVTGGYNNEQFF
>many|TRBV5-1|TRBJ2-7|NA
TGCGCCAGCAGCCCGGAATTGATGGAACCCTACGAGCAGTACTTC
CASSPELMEPYEQYF
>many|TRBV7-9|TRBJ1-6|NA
TGTGCCAGCAGCTTAGAGAGGGGTAATTCACCCCTCCACTTT
CASSLERGNSPLHF
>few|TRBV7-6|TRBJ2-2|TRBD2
TGTGCCAGCAGCTTAGTGAGCGGGGGAGGAACCGGGGAGCTGTTTTTT
CASSLVSGGGTGELFF
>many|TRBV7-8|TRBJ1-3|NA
TGTGCCAGCAGCTCCGACAGATTTGGAAACACCATATATTTT
CASSSDRFGNTIYF
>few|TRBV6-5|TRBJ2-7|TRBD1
TGTGCCAGCAGTACTGGGACAGGGGTGGGCGAGCAGTACTTC
CASSTGTGVGEQYF
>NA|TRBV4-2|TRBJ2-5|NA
TGTGCCAGCAGCCAAGGAATCTGTGGGGGGACCCAGTACTTC
CASSQGICGGTQYF
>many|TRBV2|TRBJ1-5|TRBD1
TGTGCCAGCAGTCCTGACAGGGGTAGCAATCAGCCCCAGCATTTT
CASSPDRGSNQPQHF
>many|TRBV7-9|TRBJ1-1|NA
TGTGCCAGCAGCTTAGAAGAGAACACTGAAGCTTTCTTT
CASSLEENTEAFF
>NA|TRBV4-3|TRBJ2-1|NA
TGCGCCAGCAGCCAAGAGCTGTCAGGGGCGACAGATCATGAGCAGTTCTTC
CASSQELSGATDHEQFF
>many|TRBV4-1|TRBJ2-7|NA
TGCGCCAGCAGCCAAGAAAGTTTCGTGGTCTCACCCTCCTACGAGCAGTACTTC
CASSQESFVVSPSYEQYF
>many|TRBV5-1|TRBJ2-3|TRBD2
TGCGCCAGCAGCTTGTTGGCAGGGAGGGCAGATACGCAGTATTTT
CASSLLAGRADTQYF
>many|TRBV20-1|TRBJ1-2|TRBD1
TGCAGTGCGGACCAGACAGGGGTCGGTGGCTATGGCTACACCTTC
CSADQTGVGGYGYTF
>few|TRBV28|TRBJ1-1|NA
TGTGCCAGCAGCAACCCCCAGGGTGAAGCTTTCTTT
CASSNPQGEAFF
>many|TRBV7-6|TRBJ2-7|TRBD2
TGTGCCAGCAGGTTCTCACTAGCGGGGTTCCCCTACGAGCAGTACTTC
CASRFSLAGFPYEQYF
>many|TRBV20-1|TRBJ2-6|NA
TGCAGTGCTAGAGTGTTGGCAGCCTCTGGGGCCAACGTCCTGACTTTC
CSARVLAASGANVLTF
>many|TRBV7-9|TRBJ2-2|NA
TGTGCCAGCAGCTTACTCCCGGCCGGGGAGCTGTTTTTT
CASSLLPAGELFF
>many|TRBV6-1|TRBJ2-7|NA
TGTGCCAGCAGTGTATATAGGTCCCCCTACGAGCAGTACTTC
CASSVYRSPYEQYF
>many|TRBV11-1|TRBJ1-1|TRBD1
TGTGCCAGCAGCTTAGTGGGACAGGGAGTGAACACTGAAGCTTTCTTT
CASSLVGQGVNTEAFF
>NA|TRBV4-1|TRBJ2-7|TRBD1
TGCGCCAGCAGCCTCCGGGACAGAGGCTACGAGCAGTACTTC
CASSLRDRGYEQYF
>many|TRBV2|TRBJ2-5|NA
TGTGCCAGCCGGTCCTCATGGGGAAACCAAGAGACCCAGTACTTC
CASRSSWGNQETQYF
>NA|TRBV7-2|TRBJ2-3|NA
TGTGCCAGCAGCACCGATAGCAGTAGCACAGATACGCAGTATTTT
CASSTDSSSTDTQYF
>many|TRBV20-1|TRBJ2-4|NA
TGCAGTGCTAGTCACATTCCGCCGGGAGATTTAGCCAAAAACATTCAGTACTTC
CSASHIPPGDLAKNIQYF
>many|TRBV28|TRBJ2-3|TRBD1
TGTGCCAGCAGTTACGACAGGGACACAGATACGCAGTATTTT
CASSYDRDTDTQYF
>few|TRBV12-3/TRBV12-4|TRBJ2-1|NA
TGTGCCAGCAGTTGGGGCGGGACACAGATCAACAATGAGCAGTTCTTC
CASSWGGTQINNEQFF
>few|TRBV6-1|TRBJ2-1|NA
TGTGCCAGCAGTGAAGCGCGATTTTCACTAGGGAGAGCCTACAATGAGCAGTTCTTC
CASSEARFSLGRAYNEQFF
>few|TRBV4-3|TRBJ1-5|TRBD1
TGCGCCAGCAGCCAAGATTGGGGCCCGGGACAGGGGGCACAGCCCCAGCATTTT
CASSQDWGPGQGAQPQHF
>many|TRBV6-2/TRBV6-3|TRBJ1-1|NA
TGTGCCAGCAGTTTACTAGGGGAGAACACTGAAGCTTTCTTT
CASSLLGENTEAFF
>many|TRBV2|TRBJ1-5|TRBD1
TGTGCCAGCACTTTAAATGGACAGGGCCTGGGGCCCCAGCATTTT
CASTLNGQGLGPQHF
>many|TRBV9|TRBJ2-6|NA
TGTGCCAGCAGCGTAGGGTTTGGGTCTGGGGCCAACGTCCTGACTTTC
CASSVGFGSGANVLTF
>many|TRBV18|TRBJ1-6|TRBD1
TGTGCCAGCTCCCCCCGGGACAGGGATTCACCCCTCCACTTT
CASSPRDRDSPLHF
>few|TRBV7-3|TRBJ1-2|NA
TGTGCCAGCAGCTTAGATGTTTTTTCAGGAAGGGATGGCTACACCTTC
CASSLDVFSGRDGYTF
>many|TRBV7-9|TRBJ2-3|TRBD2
TGTGCCAGCAGCTTGGGGACGACCAGCGGGGGTCCCACAGATACGCAGTATTTT
CASSLGTTSGGPTDTQYF
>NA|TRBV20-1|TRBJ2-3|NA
TGCAGTCGAGGCGGGGGCACAGATACGCAGTATTTT
CSRGGGTDTQYF
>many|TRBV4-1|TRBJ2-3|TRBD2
TGCGCCAGCAGCCAAGAACTAGCGGGGGCCCCCCCAGATACGCAGTATTTT
CASSQELAGAPPDTQYF
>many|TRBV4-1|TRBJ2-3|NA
TGCGCCAGCAGCCATCCCGGTTATACGCAGTATTTT
CASSHPGYTQYF
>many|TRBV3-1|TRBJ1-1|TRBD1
TGCGCCAGCAGCCAAGACAGGGGGACTGAAGCTTTCTTT
CASSQDRGTEAFF
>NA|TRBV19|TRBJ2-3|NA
TGTGCCAGTAGTATAGGGGCGGCAGACCGCACAGATACGCAGTATTTT
CASSIGAADRTDTQYF
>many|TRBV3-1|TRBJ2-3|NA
TGTGCCAGCAGCCCACGGGACGGGTACACAGATACGCAGTATTTT
CASSPRDGYTDTQYF
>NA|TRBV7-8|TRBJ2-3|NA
TGTGCCAGCAGGCGTTCCCGTGGGACAGATACGCAGTATTTT
CASRRSRGTDTQYF
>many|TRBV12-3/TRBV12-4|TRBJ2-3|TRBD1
TGTGCCAGCACCCAGCAAGGGACAGGGAACACAGATACGCAGTATTTT
CASTQQGTGNTDTQYF